Described below is a single T cell receptor beta chain sequence and its context. Its antigen is currently unknown. It was with 60 Vbeta and 13 Jbeta primers that the PCR ran. Method: immunoSEQ multiplex PCR; TCRdb's copy keeps in-frame clones and lacks some. The table lists fewer than 200,000 clones, about 90% of them singletons, with less than 0.3% in the top ten. The CDR3 has 18 residues. Germline assignment: CDR1 LNHDA and CDR2 SQIVND (reference sequence). Trimming removed 5 bases at V and 4 bases at J, with 24 bases between. This record comes from a study of cytomegalovirus exposure and HLA in healthy donors. Findings of the study overall: Previously analyzed data showed that most TCR beta V segments were productive at a frequency of about 87% or about 30%.

The clonotype originates from a girl under three years old in good health and CMV-seronegative. The sequencing input was PBMCs. The chain carries TRBV19 and TRBJ2-1, with D possibly being TRBD1 (8 bases). Here the CDR3 reads CASSPLPGDRGGYNEQFF. For the CDR3, the DNA is TGTGCCAGTAGTCCTCTCCCTGGCGACAGGGGAGGGTACAATGAGCAGTTCTTC.